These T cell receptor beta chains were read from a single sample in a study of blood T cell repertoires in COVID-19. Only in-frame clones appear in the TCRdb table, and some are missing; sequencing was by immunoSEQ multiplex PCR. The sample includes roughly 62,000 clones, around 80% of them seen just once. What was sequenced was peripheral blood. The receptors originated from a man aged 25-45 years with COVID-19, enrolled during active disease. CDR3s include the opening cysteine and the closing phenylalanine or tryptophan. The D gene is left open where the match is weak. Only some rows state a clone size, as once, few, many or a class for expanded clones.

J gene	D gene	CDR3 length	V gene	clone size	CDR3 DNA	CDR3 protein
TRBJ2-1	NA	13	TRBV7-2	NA	TGTGCCAGCAGCTTCGGGTGGAACAATGAGCAGTTCTTC	CASSFGWNNEQFF
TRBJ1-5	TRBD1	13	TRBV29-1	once	TGCAGCGTTTCCGGGACAGGGGGCCGGCCCCAGCATTTT	CSVSGTGGRPQHF
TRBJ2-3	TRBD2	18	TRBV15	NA	TGTGCCACCAGCTCCACGGGAGTGGGCGGGAGGGCCCCAGATACGCAGTATTTT	CATSSTGVGGRAPDTQYF
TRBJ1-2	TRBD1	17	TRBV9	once	TGTGCCAGCAGCTCTCAGGCGGGACAGGGCCCATCGGGTGGCTACACCTTC	CASSSQAGQGPSGGYTF
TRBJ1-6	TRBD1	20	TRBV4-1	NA	TGCGCCAGCAGCCAAGGAGCCCAGGGGACAGGGGGCTCGAGGAATTCACCCCTCCACTTT	CASSQGAQGTGGSRNSPLHF
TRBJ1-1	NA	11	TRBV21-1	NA	TGTGCCAGCAGCACGACAGGGACGGCTTTCTTT	CASSTTGTAFF
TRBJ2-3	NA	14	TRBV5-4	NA	TGTGCCAGCAGCTTTGTCCAGAACACAGATACGCAGTATTTT	CASSFVQNTDTQYF
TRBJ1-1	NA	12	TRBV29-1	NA	TGCAGCGTTGATCGGGAGAACACTGAAGCTTTCTTT	CSVDRENTEAFF
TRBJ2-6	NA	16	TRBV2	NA	TGTGCCAGCAGTGAATTGGGAGAATCTGGGGCCAACGTCCTGACTTTC	CASSELGESGANVLTF
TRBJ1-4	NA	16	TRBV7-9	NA	TGTGCCAGCAGCGAGAGTCCGGGAAGACCTAATGAAAAACTGTTTTTT	CASSESPGRPNEKLFF
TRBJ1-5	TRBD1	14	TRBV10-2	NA	TGCGCCAGCAGGGGACAGGGGGTAAAGCAGCCCCAGCATTTT	CASRGQGVKQPQHF
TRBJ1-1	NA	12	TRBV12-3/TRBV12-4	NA	TGTGCCAGCAGTTTGCGTTCTTCGCTCGCTTTCTTT	CASSLRSSLAFF
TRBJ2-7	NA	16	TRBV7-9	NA	TGTGCCAGCAGCTTAGGTGGAGGTGGGGGGTCCTACGAGCAGTACTTC	CASSLGGGGGSYEQYF
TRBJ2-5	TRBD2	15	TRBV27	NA	TGTGCCAGCACCTCGGACGGGGCGGGAGGGACGACCCAGTACTTC	CASTSDGAGGTTQYF
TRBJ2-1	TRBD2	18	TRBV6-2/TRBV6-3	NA	TGTGCCAGCAGTTACCGCGGGGTAGCGGGCAAACGCAACAATGAGCAGTTCTTC	CASSYRGVAGKRNNEQFF
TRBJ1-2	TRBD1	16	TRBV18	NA	TGTGCCAGCTCACCCCGCGGACAGGGGGGCATCTATGGCTACACCTTC	CASSPRGQGGIYGYTF
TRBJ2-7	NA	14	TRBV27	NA	TGTGCCAGCAGTCTTACGACAGCGCCCCACGAGCAGTACTTC	CASSLTTAPHEQYF
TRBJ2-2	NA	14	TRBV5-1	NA	TGCGCCAGCAGCCTCCCGGGGAGCACCGGGGAGCTGTTTTTT	CASSLPGSTGELFF
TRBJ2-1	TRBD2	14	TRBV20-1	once	TGCAGTGCTAGTCGTCCTAGCGGGAGCAATGAGCAGTTCTTC	CSASRPSGSNEQFF
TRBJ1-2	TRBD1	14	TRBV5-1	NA	TGCGCCAGCAGCTTGGGACAGGGTGCCTATGGCTACACCTTC	CASSLGQGAYGYTF
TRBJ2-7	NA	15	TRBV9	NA	TGTGCCAGCAGCGGGCCGGGACACCCTCTCCACGAGCAGTACTTC	CASSGPGHPLHEQYF
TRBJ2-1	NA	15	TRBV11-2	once	TGTGCCAGCATGCCGCGGAGGAGCTCCTACAATGAGCAGTTCTTC	CASMPRRSSYNEQFF
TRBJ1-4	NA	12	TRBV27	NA	TGTGCCAGCAGCCTACCGAATGAAAAACTGTTTTTT	CASSLPNEKLFF
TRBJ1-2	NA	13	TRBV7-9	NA	TGTGCCAGCAGCCCAGTGGACATGGATGGCTACACCTTC	CASSPVDMDGYTF
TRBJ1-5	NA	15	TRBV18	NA	TGTGCCAGCTCACGTTCGAGGGATGGCAATCAGCCCCAGCATTTT	CASSRSRDGNQPQHF
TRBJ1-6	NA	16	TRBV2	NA	TGTGCCAGCAGTGAAAGGGGCGGCAGGGGAATTTCACCCCTCCACTTT	CASSERGGRGISPLHF